One sample yielded the 21 T cell receptor beta chains listed below, sequenced in a study of control samples from healthy donors and cancer patients. Profiled with immunoSEQ multiplex PCR; TCRdb holds only in-frame clones, not every one. This table has tens of thousands of clones, over 65% appearing once. The specimen was blood. Receptors were obtained from a man in his fifties or sixties in good health.

The V and J genes are TRBV6-6 and TRBJ1-2; 10 bases are a match to TRBD1. CDR3 length equals 15 residues. The V segment lost 4 bases and the J segment 7 bases; nucleotides outside the gene matches: 9. From germline, CDR1 is MNHNY and CDR2 SVGAGI (reference sequence). The CDR3, as DNA: TGTGCCAGCAGTTCGTCCGGGACAGGGGTCGGTGGCTACACCTTC. This codes for CASSSSGTGVGGYTF.

V gene TRBV19 combines with J gene TRBJ2-5; 13 bases fit TRBD2. Trimming removed 5 bases from V and 5 bases from J; junction bases left unmatched: 5. Germline assignment: CDR1 LNHDA and CDR2 SQIVND (reference sequence). The CDR3 length is 15 residues. The CDR3 loop is CASSSGTSGKETQYF. DNA for the CDR3: TGTGCCAGTAGTTCCGGGACTAGCGGGAAGGAGACCCAGTACTTC.

V and J are TRBV6-4 and TRBJ2-3; weak D call: TRBD2 (6 bases). The CDR3 sequence is 15 residues long. Trimming shortened V by 4 bases and J by 0 bases, and 11 bases separated the two germline ends. Germline CDR1 and CDR2: MRHNA and SNTAGT. The CDR3 sequence: CASSVTGTSTDTQYF. CDR3 DNA: TGTGCCAGCAGTGTCACCGGGACTAGCACAGATACGCAGTATTTT.

This rearrangement joins TRBV19 to TRBJ1-5; D not certain. CDR3 length: 15 residues. Trimming stripped 1 base from V and 0 bases from J, with 7 bases between. CDR1 is LNHDA, CDR2 SQIVND, per germline (reference sequence). CDR3 DNA sequence: TGTGCCAGTAGTATAGCGGAGTATAGCAATCAGCCCCAGCATTTT. Its translation is CASSIAEYSNQPQHF.

The genes are TRBV11-2 and TRBJ2-1, with TRBD2 matching 7 bases. CDR1 and CDR2 from the germline V gene are SGHAT and FQNNGV. The CDR3 consists of 16 residues. The V and J ends lost 0 bases and 0 bases, in that order; junction bases with no gene match: 2. The CDR3 nucleotides read TGTGCCAGCAGCTTAGAGGGCGGGAGCTCCTACAATGAGCAGTTCTTC. Amino acid sequence: CASSLEGGSSYNEQFF.

V is TRBV11-3 and J is TRBJ1-1, with 9 bases matching TRBD1. From germline, CDR1 is SGHNT and CDR2 YENEEA. After removal of 0 bases from V and 8 bases from J, the junction contained 1 base not matched to a gene. This CDR3 is built from 13 residues. DNA of the CDR3: TGTGCCAGCAGCTTAGATGGGACAGGGGAAGCTTTCTTT. It encodes CASSLDGTGEAFF.

The chain employs TRBV11-2 and TRBJ2-3, with D possibly TRBD1 on 6 matching bases. Trimming took off 1 base at V and 2 bases at J, with 10 bases between the two ends. CDR3 length equals 15 residues. The germline V gene encodes CDR1 SGHAT and CDR2 FQNNGV. This chain's CDR3 is CASSLVRGNTDTQYF. DNA for the CDR3: TGTGCCAGCAGCTTAGTCAGGGGAAACACAGATACGCAGTATTTT.

V and J are TRBV5-6 and TRBJ2-6, with TRBD1 identical over 7 bases. The CDR3 extends over 19 amino acids. V dropped 4 bases and J dropped 0; count of bases not matched to a gene: 13. Germline values: CDR1 SGHDT, CDR2 YYEEEE. The CDR3 region has the DNA TGTGCCAGCAGCCCAACCAATGGACAGGAAAACTCTGGGGCCAACGTCCTGACTTTC. It is translated as CASSPTNGQENSGANVLTF.

The rearrangement joins TRBV7-9 to TRBJ2-2; D gene uncertain. The CDR3 is 12 residues long. Germline CDR1 is SEHNR and CDR2 is FQNEAQ (reference sequence). V lost 6 bases to trimming and J lost 7 bases, with 9 bases between them. The DNA of the CDR3 is TGTGCCAGCAGAGCGATGATCGGGGAGCTGTTTTTT. Translating gives CASRAMIGELFF.

The chain combines TRBV9 with TRBJ2-3; D is possibly TRBD1 (6 bases). The CDR3 has 15 residues. The V gene lost 3 bases and the J gene lost 0 bases, with 11 bases spanning the gap. The germline gives CDR1 SGDLS, CDR2 YYNGEE. The CDR3 nucleotides are TGTGCCAGCAGCGAGCAGGGGCACAGCACAGATACGCAGTATTTT. This gives the protein CASSEQGHSTDTQYF.

The chain joins TRBV5-4 to TRBJ1-2; TRBD1 might be the D (5 bases). There are 14 residues in the CDR3. Germline V gene data show CDR1 as SGHNT and CDR2 as YYREEE (reference sequence). V gave up 4 bases and J gave up 3 bases, with 13 bases separating them. CDR3 nucleotides: TGTGCCAGCAGCACATCCAGGGTGGACTATGGCTACACCTTC. Translated: CASSTSRVDYGYTF.

This clone was seen once. The CDR3 sequence: CASSLAGQQETQYF. The CDR3 nucleotides are TGCGCCAGCAGCTTGGCCGGCCAACAAGAGACCCAGTACTTC. This chain joins TRBV5-1 and TRBJ2-5; D is unresolved. The length of the CDR3 is 14 residues. Trimming left V 0 bases short and J 2 bases short, with 8 bases between. Germline V lookup: CDR1 SGHRS, CDR2 YFSETQ.

The rearrangement joins TRBV30 to TRBJ2-7; D gene unclear. CDR3 size: 15 residues. Trimming cost V 3 bases and J 0 bases, with 15 bases left between them. CDR1 and CDR2 (germline): GTSNPN, SVGIG (reference sequence). This CDR3 is CAWRALGRSSYEQYF. The CDR3 DNA follows: TGTGCCTGGAGAGCCTTGGGTAGGAGCTCCTACGAGCAGTACTTC. Full variable domain (rest looked up from reference TRBV30 and TRBJ2-7): SQTIHQWPATLVQPVGSPLSLECTVEGTSNPNLYWYRQAAGRGLQLLFYSVGIGQISSEVPQNLSASRPQDRQFILSSKKLLLSDSGFYLCAWRALGRSSYEQYFGPGTRLTVT.

The chain links TRBV29-1 to TRBJ1-1; D gene uncertain. The V and J ends lost 6 bases and 6 bases respectively, with 8 bases between them. The V gene's germline CDR1 is SQVTM and CDR2 ANQGSEA. This CDR3 spans 10 amino acids. The CDR3 nucleotides are TGCAGCGTAAGAGGTTCTGAAGCTTTCTTT. As protein: CSVRGSEAFF.

The genes are TRBV6-6 and TRBJ2-7, with no clear D. Trimming took 4 bases from V and 4 from J, leaving 11 bases between them. This CDR3 comprises 13 residues. Germline CDR1 MNHNY, CDR2 SVGAGI (reference sequence). The CDR3 coding sequence is TGTGCCAGCAGTTTAACGGTTAAGTACGAGCAGTACTTC. Its protein product is CASSLTVKYEQYF.

V and J are TRBV10-3 and TRBJ2-3; D perhaps matches TRBD2 (7 bases). CDR1 is ENHRY and CDR2 is SYGVKD in the germline V gene. V lost 3 bases and J 4 bases, leaving 17 bases between the germline ends. The CDR3 runs 16 residues. DNA of the CDR3: TGTGCCATCAGTGACGGGGGGCGGGTTATTTCAGATACGCAGTATTTT. This gives the protein CAISDGGRVISDTQYF.

The chain has TRBV20-1 and TRBJ1-5; D call uncertain. Deletions cut 3 bases from V and 4 bases from J, with 10 bases between. The CDR3 sequence is 13 residues long. The germline V gene has CDR1 DFQATT and CDR2 SNEGSKA (reference sequence). The CDR3 DNA follows: TGCAGTGCTAGTGTGGATAGTAATCAGCCCCAGCATTTT. Protein sequence: CSASVDSNQPQHF.

The J gene is TRBJ1-1, the V gene TRBV12-3 or TRBV12-4; D gene uncertain. The CDR3 is made up of 13 amino acids. V lost 5 bases and J 0 bases, leaving 7 bases between the germline ends. The CDR3 here is CASSKQMNTEAFF. DNA of the CDR3: TGTGCCAGCAGTAAACAGATGAACACTGAAGCTTTCTTT.

V is TRBV10-3 and J is TRBJ1-4; D unclear. This CDR3 is built from 13 residues. The ends were cut back, 3 bases at V and 7 bases at J, with 9 bases in the middle. Germline V gene lookup returns CDR1 ENHRY and CDR2 SYGVKD. For the CDR3, the DNA is TGTGCCATCAGTGATAAACACGGTGAAAAACTGTTTTTT. This encodes CAISDKHGEKLFF.

This sequence joins TRBV29-1 and TRBJ2-4; 8 bases are shared with TRBD1. The J segment lost 11 bases and the V segment lost 6 bases, leaving 9 bases of the junction unmatched. Germline V gene sequence: CDR1 SQVTM, CDR2 ANQGSEA. The CDR3 has 12 amino acids. CDR3 sequence (DNA): TGCAGCGTAGTGGACAGGGCCCCTCTTCAGTACTTC. Encoded protein: CSVVDRAPLQYF.

The CDR3 nucleotides are TGTGCCAGCAATTCCCCGGGACAGGGCGCTGAAGCTTTCTTT. Translated: CASNSPGQGAEAFF. This chain joins TRBV28 and TRBJ1-1, with 9 bases that match TRBD1. V dropped 7 bases and J dropped 6; count of bases not matched to a gene: 9. Germline V gene lookup returns CDR1 MDHEN and CDR2 SYDVKM. The CDR3 has 14 residues.